Below, one TCR beta chain is given with its context. This entry belongs to a study of blood T cell repertoires in COVID-19. Looking at the study overall: Samples of COVID-19 (acute and convalescent) were obtained from the United States, Italy and Spain. PBMCs, B-cell-depleted T cells, or T cells provided the cDNA or gDNA that made up the material.

Produced via immunoSEQ multiplex PCR; TCRdb's table is partial and in-frame only. The sample yields roughly 150,000 clones, around 87% seen once. From germline, CDR1 is SNHLY and CDR2 FYNNEI. Germline trimming cut 10 bases from V and 5 bases from J; bases unmatched to any gene: 13. This CDR3 is built from 14 residues. The sample comprised peripheral blood. The receptor was derived from a human donor in a cohort sampled during active COVID-19. The chain has TRBV2 and TRBJ2-5; the match to TRBD2 covers 7 bases. Written as DNA, the CDR3 is TGTGCCACCCAAAGAGGGAGGGTACGGGAGACCCAGTACTTC. It yields the protein CATQRGRVRETQYF. Full variable domain (rest looked up from reference TRBV2 and TRBJ2-5): EPEVTQTPSHQVTQMGQEVILRCVPISNHLYFYWYRQILGQKVEFLVSFYNNEISEKSEIFDDQFSVERPDGSNFTLKIRSTKLEDSAMYFCATQRGRVRETQYFGPGTRLLVL.